This T cell receptor (beta chain) stems from a study of CD8+CD57+ T cells in acquired aplastic anemia. Patients selected for sequencing had displayed CD8+CD57+ cell expansion by flow cytometry. TCR beta VDJ and CDR3 profiling used genomic DNA as template. TCRdb itself ran the reads through MiXCR, one entry per CDR3 protein. The sample has approximately 250,000 distinct CDR3 sequences, approximately 80% seen once. Germline CDR1 and CDR2: LGHNA and YSLEER. V gave up 5 bases and J gave up 8 bases, with 12 bases separating them. The CDR3 sequence is 13 residues long. V and J are TRBV4-3 and TRBJ2-2, with D maybe TRBD2 (5 bases). This sequence was found in a human donor with aplastic anemia. Sequencing was carried out using sorted CD4+, CD8+, or CD8+CD57+ T cells (not recorded which) from PBMCs. The chain's CDR3 is CASSASWTGELFF. In DNA, the CDR3 is TGCGCCAGCAGCGCTTCTTGGACTGGGGAGCTGTTTTTT.